This entry lists 22 T cell receptor beta chains sequenced from one sample in a study of vaccination and CD4 T cells after COVID-19. Their cognate antigens are unknown. Treatment: approximately 9-day PBMC culture with coronavirus spike peptide pools or control peptides (ViraFEST assay). Oncomine TCR Beta short-read sequencing was applied to DNA from cultured CD4+ T cells. One entry per CDR3 protein, called by TCRdb with MiXCR from the PCR reads. This sample has about 15,000 distinct CDR3 sequences; around 73% occur once, and the top ten carry 9.5% to 13%. The sample consisted of CD4+ T cells from blood, cultured in vitro. The receptors stem from a human donor who had recovered from COVID-19.

The chain employs TRBV20-1 and TRBJ1-2, with D hard to call. Looked up from germline, CDR1 is DFQATT and CDR2 is SNEGSKA (reference sequence). The V end lost 8 bases, the J end lost 3 bases, and 13 bases lay between the germline ends. CDR3 size: 12 residues. The CDR3 loop reads CSNPGRYYGYTF. CDR3 DNA: TGCAGTAACCCGGGTCGCTACTATGGCTACACCTTC.

CDR3 sequence: CASSLLGRGRLRPQHF. The CDR3, as DNA: TGTGCCAGCAGTTTATTAGGCAGGGGCCGTCTTCGGCCCCAGCATTTT. The chain uses TRBV28 and TRBJ1-5; a weak D match, TRBD1 (6 bases). The CDR3 consists of 16 residues. V was clipped by 1 base and J by 9 bases, with 19 bases between them. Germline CDR1 reads MDHEN; CDR2 reads SYDVKM.

By sample fraction, this clonotype is medium-sized (0.01 to 0.1%). The chain joins TRBV5-1 to TRBJ1-1, with D unresolved. Per the germline V gene, CDR1 is SGHRS and CDR2 is YFSETQ. The CDR3 extends over 14 amino acids. V was trimmed by 4 bases and J by 1 base, leaving 11 bases between them. CDR3 protein: CASSRFDGNTEAFF. In DNA, the CDR3 is TGCGCCAGCAGCAGGTTTGACGGGAACACTGAAGCTTTCTTT.

A word on this clonotype: The junction departs from the called germline gene at one end, perhaps through a read error. The rearrangement links TRBV6-1 to TRBJ2-5; weak D call: TRBD1 (6 bases). CDR1 is MNHNS and CDR2 is SASEGT in the germline V gene. The CDR3 covers 13 residues. The CDR3 sequence: CASREGGRGTQYF. Here the CDR3 DNA reads TGTGCCAGCAGAGAAGGGGGTCGGGGGACCCAGTACTTC.

The genes are TRBV25-1 and TRBJ1-3, with D possibly TRBD1 on 5 matching bases. Trimming pared 9 bases from V and 4 bases from J, leaving 13 bases between. The germline V gene has CDR1 MGHDK and CDR2 SYGVNS. CDR3 length: 13 residues. CDR3 bases: TGTGCCAGTAACCGGCAGGGCGGAAACACCATATATTTT. Its protein product is CASNRQGGNTIYF.

This clonotype occurred once. The chain employs TRBV12-3 or TRBV12-4 and TRBJ1-6; 9 bases are shared with TRBD1. The CDR3 extends over 14 amino acids. Trimming cost V 6 bases and J 7 bases; bases outside gene matches: 4. In DNA, the CDR3 is TGTGCCAGCAGGGGGACAGGGAGAAATTCACCCCTCCACTTT. This sequence encodes CASRGTGRNSPLHF.

In the case of this clonotype: Without the conserved terminal phenylalanine or tryptophan, this CDR3 likely stems from a read error. The V gene is TRBV6-1, the J gene TRBJ1-4; D call uncertain. The CDR3 loop spans 13 amino acids. Looked up from germline, CDR1 is MNHNS and CDR2 is SASEGT. V was trimmed by 4 bases and J by 6 bases, leaving 9 bases between them. CDR3 region: CASSVMADEKLFL. Here the CDR3 DNA reads TGTGCCAGCAGTGTTATGGCAGATGAAAAACTGTTTTTG.

This clonotype appeared a single time. The V and J genes are TRBV20-1 and TRBJ2-7; tentatively, D is TRBD1 or TRBD2 (6 bases each). There are 16 residues in the CDR3. Trimming took off 0 bases at V and 2 bases at J, with 17 bases between the two ends. The germline V gene encodes CDR1 DFQATT and CDR2 SNEGSKA (reference sequence). The CDR3 DNA sequence: TGCAGTGCTAGAGATCGGAGGGGGAGCAGGACCTACGAGCAGTACTTC. Its protein product is CSARDRRGSRTYEQYF.

The V gene is TRBV21-1, the J gene TRBJ2-5; TRBD2 is the table's D call and was not checked against the DNA. TRBV21-1 is designated a pseudogene. The length of the CDR3 is 15 residues. The chain's CDR3 is CASSARTSVQETQYF. Here the CDR3 DNA reads TGTGCCAGCAGCGCCAGGACGAGCGTACAAGAGACCCAGTACTTC.

By proportion, this clonotype is medium-sized (0.01 to 0.1%). This sequence joins TRBV10-3 and TRBJ2-7; a possible D gene is TRBD1 (5 bases). The CDR3 has 13 amino acids. The germline gives CDR1 ENHRY, CDR2 SYGVKD. V dropped 3 bases and J dropped 3 bases, with 9 bases sitting between them. CDR3 in DNA: TGTGCCATCAGTGACAGGGCTGACTACGAGCAGTACTTC. Protein sequence: CAISDRADYEQYF.

The chain is built from TRBV27 and TRBJ1-1; 8 bases are a match to TRBD1. Germline assignment: CDR1 MNHEY and CDR2 SMNVEV (reference sequence). The CDR3 is 14 residues long. V lost 6 bases and J lost 2; bases outside the gene matches: 5. The CDR3 nucleotides read TGTGCCAGCAGGGGGACAGGCCGAAACACTGAAGCTTTCTTT. Its translation is CASRGTGRNTEAFF.

The chain recombines TRBV6-5 with TRBJ2-7, with D possibly being TRBD2 (5 bases). Trimming removed 0 bases at V and 5 bases at J, with 11 bases between. Germline lookup yields CDR1 MNHEY and CDR2 SVGAGI. The CDR3 runs to 14 residues. The CDR3, as DNA: TGTGCCAGCAGTTACTCATCGGAGCGGCACGAGCAGTACTTC. Translated: CASSYSSERHEQYF.

The chain links TRBV30 to TRBJ1-2; 9 bases fit TRBD1. Germline V gene data show CDR1 as GTSNPN and CDR2 as SVGIG (reference sequence). The CDR3 loop spans 15 amino acids. V shed 0 bases, J shed 8 bases, and the junction held 10 bases outside the gene matches. The DNA of the CDR3 is TGTGCCTGGAGTGTAAGGCCCGACAGGGGGGAAGGCTACACCTTC. It is translated as CAWSVRPDRGEGYTF. Together with reference TRBV30 and TRBJ1-2, the CDR3 gives the full variable domain: SQTIHQWPATLVQPVGSPLSLECTVEGTSNPNLYWYRQAAGRGLQLLFYSVGIGQISSEVPQNLSASRPQDRQFILSSKKLLLSDSGFYLCAWSVRPDRGEGYTFGSGTRLTVV.

This sequence joins TRBV7-9 and TRBJ2-4, with D perhaps assigned TRBD1 or TRBD2 (6 bases each). The CDR3 runs to 17 residues. V was shortened by 3 bases and J by 4 bases, with 19 bases between the two germline ends. Germline V gene data show CDR1 as SEHNR and CDR2 as FQNEAQ (reference sequence). CDR3 sequence: CASSFGGGRGGKNIQYF. CDR3 DNA sequence: TGTGCCAGCAGCTTTGGTGGGGGCCGAGGGGGGAAAAACATTCAGTACTTC.

This clonotype was counted a few times. The chain employs TRBV7-2 and TRBJ1-2, with TRBD1 as a possible D gene (5 bases). Between the trimmed V and J ends, which lost 1 base and 8 bases, there was a span of 14 bases. This CDR3 is built from 14 residues. The germline gives CDR1 SGHTA, CDR2 FQGNSA. The DNA of the CDR3 is TGTGCCAGCAGCTTAGTGGGGGGGACCTACGGCTACACCTTC. This encodes CASSLVGGTYGYTF.

By sample share, this clonotype is large. The genes are TRBV19 and TRBJ1-6; D is undetermined. Germline V gene data show CDR1 as LNHDA and CDR2 as SQIVND (reference sequence). The CDR3 is made up of 14 amino acids. V was trimmed by 6 bases and J by 0 bases, leaving 6 bases between them. The CDR3 region has the DNA TGTGCCAGTAGGATGAGCTCCTATAATTCACCCCTCCACTTT. Amino acids: CASRMSSYNSPLHF.

As DNA, the CDR3 is TGTGCCACCAGTGATCGGGACAGGGGGCGTATCGGGGAGCTGTTTTTT. Encoded protein: CATSDRDRGRIGELFF. The chain recombines TRBV24-1 with TRBJ2-2, with 12 bases aligning to TRBD1. Germline V gene data show CDR1 as KGHDR and CDR2 as SFDVKD. The CDR3 sequence is 16 residues long. Trimming removed 3 bases from V and 7 bases from J; junction bases left unmatched: 5.

The genes are TRBV24-1 and TRBJ2-1, with 9 bases that match TRBD1. Trimming cost V 9 bases and J 12 bases; bases outside gene matches: 17. CDR1 and CDR2 (germline): KGHDR, SFDVKD. This CDR3 has 15 amino acids. The chain's CDR3 is CATGGTGNFQVAQFF. The CDR3 DNA follows: TGTGCCACCGGGGGGACAGGGAATTTTCAGGTCGCGCAGTTCTTC.

J is TRBJ1-1 and V is TRBV6-6; TRBD1 matches at 8 bases. With 6 bases clipped from V and 1 base from J, the junction kept 4 bases outside the gene matches. Germline V lookup: CDR1 MNHNY, CDR2 SVGAGI (reference sequence). The CDR3 loop spans 14 amino acids. The CDR3 DNA is TGTGCCAGCAGACCTCAGGGGGCGAACACTGAAGCTTTCTTT. This codes for CASRPQGANTEAFF.

J is TRBJ2-2 and V is TRBV27, with 8 bases that match TRBD2. Germline CDR1 and CDR2: MNHEY and SMNVEV (reference sequence). CDR3 length: 15 amino acids. V trimming: 2 bases; J trimming: 6 bases; junction bases outside the gene matches: 5. CDR3 loop: CASSLRGRLAGELFF. The CDR3 nucleotides are TGTGCCAGCAGTTTACGCGGGAGGCTCGCCGGGGAGCTGTTTTTT.

This chain connects TRBV7-3 to TRBJ2-2; D ambiguous. The germline CDR1 and CDR2 sequences are SGHTA and FQGTGA. V was trimmed by 6 bases and J by 5 bases, leaving 13 bases between them. CDR3 size: 14 residues. The CDR3 nucleotides read TGTGCCAGCAGATTAGTCATCGGGACCGGGGAGCTGTTTTTT. Encoded protein: CASRLVIGTGELFF. The full variable domain, in which reference TRBV7-3 and TRBJ2-2 provide the parts outside the CDR3, is GAGVSQTPSNKVTEKGKYVELRCDPISGHTALYWYRQSLGQGPEFLIYFQGTGAADDSGLPNDRFFAVRPEGSVSTLKIQRTERGDSAVYLCASRLVIGTGELFFGEGSRLTVL.

The chain carries TRBV19 and TRBJ2-7, with 7 bases matching TRBD1. The J segment lost 0 bases and the V segment lost 9 bases, leaving 11 bases of the junction unmatched. Germline CDR1 and CDR2: LNHDA and SQIVND (reference sequence). CDR3 length: 15 amino acids. The CDR3 loop is CASSHRGQTSYEQYF. CDR3 nucleotides: TGTGCCAGCTCCCATAGGGGGCAAACCTCCTACGAGCAGTACTTC.